Below, 23 T cell receptor beta chains from the same sample are listed, as sequenced in a study of cytomegalovirus exposure and HLA in healthy donors. Repertoires were generated with immunoSEQ multiplex PCR, while TCRdb's copy carries only in-frame clones and drops some. Found here are about 140,000 clones, approximately 87% of them singletons; the top ten hold just under 3%. Input material: PBMCs. These TCRs come from a man aged 18 to 29 in good health and CMV-seronegative.

This clone was seen just once. The gene calls are TRBV5-5 and TRBJ2-7, with a tentative D call TRBD1 (6 bases). V lost 0 bases, J lost 1 base, and 14 bases lay in between. The CDR3 consists of 16 residues. Germline values: CDR1 SGHKS, CDR2 YYEKEE (reference sequence). The CDR3 DNA is TGTGCCAGCAGCTTGGATTGGGGGCTACTGTCCTACGAGCAGTACTTC. This codes for CASSLDWGLLSYEQYF.

For this clone: Other DNA sequences from this sample encode an identical CDR3 as well. The V and J genes are TRBV27 and TRBJ2-7, with 12 bases lining up with TRBD2. CDR3 length equals 15 residues. Trimming took 6 bases from V and 3 from J; bases not matched to a gene: 6. Germline V gives CDR1 MNHEY, CDR2 SMNVEV (reference sequence). DNA of the CDR3: TGTGCCAGCAGGCTAGCGGGAGGGTCCCTCTACGAGCAGTACTTC. Protein product: CASRLAGGSLYEQYF.

This sequence joins TRBV7-2 and TRBJ2-7; 8 nucleotides agree with TRBD2. In germline, CDR1 is SGHTA, CDR2 FQGNSA. The CDR3 totals 14 residues. V trimming: 3 bases; J trimming: 4 bases; junction bases outside the gene matches: 5. CDR3 region: CASSFHGGAYEQYF. The CDR3 DNA reads TGTGCCAGCAGCTTTCACGGGGGGGCGTACGAGCAGTACTTC.

The chain employs TRBV6-1 and TRBJ2-7, with 7 bases lining up with TRBD2. Germline V gives CDR1 MNHNS, CDR2 SASEGT. The junction had 10 bases not matched to a gene; V was cut back by 8 bases and J by 0 bases. CDR3 size: 15 residues. The CDR3 sequence: CASEESGGSSYEQYF. The DNA for the CDR3 is TGTGCCAGCGAAGAGTCGGGGGGAAGCTCCTACGAGCAGTACTTC.

The rearrangement links TRBV27 to TRBJ2-7; 8 bases line up with TRBD2. J was trimmed by 3 bases and V by 2 bases; bases with no gene match: 3. This CDR3 spans 14 amino acids. Germline V lookup: CDR1 MNHEY, CDR2 SMNVEV (reference sequence). The CDR3 region has the DNA TGTGCCAGCAGTTTAGATACTAGCGGCTACGAGCAGTACTTC. Encoded protein: CASSLDTSGYEQYF.

The chain recombines TRBV18 with TRBJ2-2, with D possibly being TRBD1 (6 bases). CDR1 is KGHSH and CDR2 is LQKENI in the germline V gene. The CDR3 is 16 residues long. V lost 6 bases and J 0 bases, leaving 14 bases between the germline ends. The CDR3: CASSHRQGPNTGELFF. The CDR3 coding sequence is TGTGCCAGCTCTCATCGGCAGGGGCCGAACACCGGGGAGCTGTTTTTT. Complete variable domain (other parts from reference TRBV18 and TRBJ2-2): NAGVMQNPRHLVRRRGQEARLRCSPMKGHSHVYWYRQLPEEGLKFMVYLQKENIIDESGMPKERFSAEFPKEGPSILRIQQVVRGDSAAYFCASSHRQGPNTGELFFGEGSRLTVL.

This clone was seen ten or more times. The chain employs TRBV19 and TRBJ1-4; no reliable D call. V lost 8 bases and J 10 bases, leaving 14 bases between the germline ends. This CDR3 spans 12 amino acids. The germline CDR1 and CDR2 sequences are LNHDA and SQIVND (reference sequence). The CDR3 bases are TGTGCCAGTTCACTTATCCAATCAAAACTGTTTTTT. Translating gives CASSLIQSKLFF.

This chain joins TRBV7-2 and TRBJ1-5; D perhaps matches TRBD1 (6 bases). This CDR3 comprises 13 residues. In germline, CDR1 is SGHTA, CDR2 FQGNSA. Trimming removed 5 bases from V and 5 bases from J, with 10 bases in between. The CDR3, as DNA: TGTGCCAGCAGCCTCAGGACAGATCAGCCCCAGCATTTT. It encodes CASSLRTDQPQHF.

The gene calls are TRBV7-6 and TRBJ2-7, with 8 bases fitting TRBD1. The ends lost 4 bases at V and 2 bases at J; junction bases unmatched: 10. The CDR3 totals 16 residues. Germline CDR1 SGHVS, CDR2 FNYEAQ. CDR3 coding DNA: TGTGCCAGCAGCTCCCCTCGGGACAGGCGAGCCTACGAGCAGTACTTC. It codes for CASSSPRDRRAYEQYF.

This chain uses TRBV5-8 with TRBJ2-3; TRBD1 agrees at 11 bases. V dropped 1 base and J dropped 6; count of bases not matched to a gene: 4. This CDR3 is 15 amino acids long. The germline V gene has CDR1 SGHTS and CDR2 YDEGEE. The CDR3 DNA reads TGTGCCAGCAGCTTGACGGGACAGGGGGTTGATACGCAGTATTTT. Encoded protein: CASSLTGQGVDTQYF.

This chain links TRBV6-1 with TRBJ2-7, with D perhaps TRBD2 (5 bases). CDR3 size: 14 residues. The V gene lost 2 bases and the J gene lost 5 bases, with 13 bases spanning the gap. Germline V gives CDR1 MNHNS, CDR2 SASEGT. CDR3 sequence reads: CASSEMRAADEQYF. The DNA of the CDR3 is TGTGCCAGCAGTGAAATGAGGGCGGCCGACGAGCAGTACTTC.

The V gene is TRBV6-5, the J gene TRBJ1-2; 10 positions agree with TRBD1. The germline gives CDR1 MNHEY, CDR2 SVGAGI. V lost 4 bases to trimming and J lost 8 bases; unmatched junction nucleotides: 4. This CDR3 comprises 13 residues. In DNA, the CDR3 is TGTGCCAGCAGTTCCTGGACAGGGGGAGGCTACACCTTC. Translation gives CASSSWTGGGYTF.

V is TRBV4-3 and J is TRBJ2-7; D remains ambiguous. With 3 bases removed from V and 1 base from J, the gap between germline ends came to 19 bases. This CDR3 is 17 amino acids long. In germline, CDR1 is LGHNA, CDR2 YSLEER. Here the CDR3 DNA reads TGCGCCAGCAGCCAGGAGCATGTCGCGCAGCAGTCCTACGAGCAGTACTTC. Its protein product is CASSQEHVAQQSYEQYF.

In this sample, this clone turned up once. The chain recombines TRBV4-1 with TRBJ2-1, with 10 positions matching TRBD2. The CDR3 is 18 residues long. Germline V gene lookup returns CDR1 MGHRA and CDR2 YSYEKL. J lost 8 bases, V lost 0 bases, and 13 bases had no gene match. CDR3 region: CASSQDSRALAGVHEQFF. CDR3 in DNA: TGCGCCAGCAGCCAAGATAGTCGTGCCCTAGCGGGAGTGCATGAGCAGTTCTTC.

The genes are TRBV11-2 and TRBJ2-7; the D gene is possibly TRBD1 (5 bases). V was clipped by 4 bases and J by 3 bases, with 13 bases between them. Germline V gene lookup returns CDR1 SGHAT and CDR2 FQNNGV. The CDR3 covers 14 residues. The CDR3 spells CASSSNRQIYEQYF. Written as DNA, the CDR3 is TGTGCCAGCAGCTCAAACAGACAGATCTACGAGCAGTACTTC.

This chain joins TRBV5-4 and TRBJ1-5, with TRBD1 identical over 7 bases. J gave up 7 bases and V 4 bases, and 5 bases lay outside the gene matches. In germline, CDR1 is SGHNT, CDR2 YYREEE (reference sequence). The CDR3 totals 13 residues. CDR3 amino acids: CASSAGGGQPQHF. The CDR3 DNA is TGTGCCAGCAGCGCAGGGGGTGGGCAGCCCCAGCATTTT.

The rearrangement uses TRBV7-9 and TRBJ2-7; 10 bases map to TRBD2. V was clipped by 6 bases and J by 4 bases; unmatched bases: 3. This CDR3 comprises 13 residues. The V gene's germline CDR1 is SEHNR and CDR2 FQNEAQ (reference sequence). CDR3 in DNA: TGTGCCAGCAGGGTTAGCGGGGGGTACGAGCAGTACTTC. Translation: CASRVSGGYEQYF. The full variable domain, completed using reference TRBV7-9 and TRBJ2-7, is DTGVSQNPRHKITKRGQNVTFRCDPISEHNRLYWYRQTLGQGPEFLTYFQNEAQLEKSRLLSDRFSAERPKGSFSTLEIQRTEQGDSAMYLCASRVSGGYEQYFGPGTRLTVT.

The chain employs TRBV30 and TRBJ1-1; unclear D gene. With 2 bases removed from V and 8 bases from J, the gap between germline ends came to 12 bases. The germline gives CDR1 GTSNPN, CDR2 SVGIG (reference sequence). The CDR3 extends over 12 amino acids. The CDR3 DNA is TGTGCCTGGAGTCCGGCGGTTTCAGAAGCTTTCTTT. This codes for CAWSPAVSEAFF.

V is TRBV6-1 and J is TRBJ2-5; maybe TRBD2 (6 bases). CDR3 length: 14 residues. The V end lost 7 bases, the J end lost 3 bases, and 15 bases lay between the germline ends. CDR1 is MNHNS and CDR2 is SASEGT in the germline V gene. The CDR3 sequence is CASTPLWGEETQYF. For the CDR3, the DNA is TGTGCCAGCACCCCCTTGTGGGGGGAAGAGACCCAGTACTTC.

The CDR3 nucleotides are TGTGCCAGCAGCTTTGGTGGGGGGGCCGGGGAGACCCAGTACTTC. Translation: CASSFGGGAGETQYF. This chain uses TRBV11-2 with TRBJ2-5; D may be TRBD2 (7 bases). Trimming cost V 3 bases and J 5 bases, with 16 bases left between them. CDR3 size: 15 residues. Germline values: CDR1 SGHAT, CDR2 FQNNGV. The whole variable domain, remainder taken from reference TRBV11-2 and TRBJ2-5, is EAGVAQSPRYKIIEKRQSVAFWCNPISGHATLYWYQQILGQGPKLLIQFQNNGVVDDSQLPKDRFSAERLKGVDSTLKIQPAKLEDSAVYLCASSFGGGAGETQYFGPGTRLLVL.

The chain links TRBV4-3 to TRBJ2-2; 8 bases are shared with TRBD2. CDR1 LGHNA and CDR2 YSLEER come from the germline V gene. V lost 4 bases to trimming and J lost 2 bases; unmatched junction nucleotides: 3. The CDR3 loop spans 15 amino acids. CDR3 nucleotide sequence: TGCGCCAGCAGCCCCACTAGCGGAAACACCGGGGAGCTGTTTTTT. The encoded protein is CASSPTSGNTGELFF.

This clone came up many times. The chain recombines TRBV7-9 with TRBJ1-1, with 7 bases lining up with TRBD1. Per the germline V gene, CDR1 is SEHNR and CDR2 is FQNEAQ (reference sequence). V dropped 11 bases and J dropped 0; count of bases not matched to a gene: 9. CDR3 size: 14 residues. The CDR3, as DNA: TGTGCCGGAAGACAGGGACTCCTGAACACTGAAGCTTTCTTT. This gives the protein CAGRQGLLNTEAFF. Full variable domain (remainder filled in from reference TRBV7-9 and TRBJ1-1): DTGVSQNPRHKITKRGQNVTFRCDPISEHNRLYWYRQTLGQGPEFLTYFQNEAQLEKSRLLSDRFSAERPKGSFSTLEIQRTEQGDSAMYLCAGRQGLLNTEAFFGQGTRLTVV.

The chain is built from TRBV2 and TRBJ1-5; D call uncertain. The CDR3 loop spans 15 amino acids. The germline V gene has CDR1 SNHLY and CDR2 FYNNEI. Deletions cut 6 bases from V and 0 bases from J, with 12 bases between. The CDR3 reads CASRSVISSNQPQHF. The CDR3, as DNA: TGTGCCAGCAGGAGTGTCATTAGTAGCAATCAGCCCCAGCATTTT.